This is a list of T cell receptor beta chains from one sample in a study of beta chain features in type 1 diabetes. Generated by immunoSEQ multiplex PCR, the TCRdb table keeps only in-frame clones and is missing some. The repertoire has a few hundred thousand clones, around 15% of them found once; the top ten carry around 0.016%. Sequenced material: naive CD4+ T cells from blood. The receptors were gathered from a man younger than 45 with type 1 diabetes. CDR3s include the opening cysteine and the closing phenylalanine or tryptophan. Fields, in order: V gene, clone size, D gene, J gene, CDR3 protein, CDR3 DNA. A D gene is named only where the DNA matches it firmly. Clone size appears in some rows only: once, few, many, or a class for an expanded clone.

V: TRBV19
size: NA
D: NA
J: TRBJ2-1
CDR3: CASSPSRSRSYNEQFF
DNA: TGTGCCAGTAGTCCCTCGCGCTCCCGCTCCTACAATGAGCAGTTCTTC

V: TRBV29-1
size: NA
D: NA
J: TRBJ1-1
CDR3: CSVRGPLNTEAFF
DNA: TGCAGCGTACGGGGTCCACTGAACACTGAAGCTTTCTTT

V: TRBV27
size: few
D: TRBD2
J: TRBJ2-1
CDR3: CASSSSGASYNEQFF
DNA: TGTGCCAGCAGTTCTAGCGGGGCCTCCTACAATGAGCAGTTCTTC

V: TRBV11-2
size: NA
D: TRBD1
J: TRBJ2-3
CDR3: CASSRTGLTDTQYF
DNA: TGTGCCAGCAGCCGGACAGGACTCACAGATACGCAGTATTTT

V: TRBV6-5
size: NA
D: NA
J: TRBJ2-3
CDR3: CASSYLLTADTQYF
DNA: TGTGCCAGCAGTTACTTACTCACCGCGGATACGCAGTATTTT

V: TRBV10-3
size: NA
D: TRBD1
J: TRBJ1-1
CDR3: CAISGQGTEAFF
DNA: TGTGCCATCAGTGGACAGGGCACTGAAGCTTTCTTT

V: TRBV9
size: few
D: NA
J: TRBJ2-3
CDR3: CASSPGESTDTQYF
DNA: TGTGCCAGCAGCCCGGGGGAGAGCACAGATACGCAGTATTTT

V: TRBV11-2
size: few
D: NA
J: TRBJ2-5
CDR3: CASSSLGYQETQYF
DNA: TGTGCCAGCAGCTCTTTGGGCTACCAAGAGACCCAGTACTTC

V: TRBV5-1
size: NA
D: NA
J: TRBJ1-1
CDR3: CASSLQGHTEAFF
DNA: TGCGCCAGCAGCTTGCAGGGGCACACTGAAGCTTTCTTT

V: TRBV30
size: NA
D: TRBD1
J: TRBJ1-5
CDR3: CAWAPRGTLSNQPQHF
DNA: TGTGCCTGGGCCCCCAGGGGGACTCTCAGCAATCAGCCCCAGCATTTT

V: TRBV4-3
size: NA
D: NA
J: TRBJ1-4
CDR3: CASSQSGQPNEKLFF
DNA: TGCGCCAGCAGCCAAAGTGGGCAGCCTAATGAAAAACTGTTTTTT

V: TRBV9
size: few
D: NA
J: TRBJ1-2
CDR3: CASSVDSSGYGYTF
DNA: TGTGCCAGCAGCGTAGACTCCTCCGGGTATGGCTACACCTTC

V: TRBV11-2
size: few
D: NA
J: TRBJ2-5
CDR3: CASSLGGGMGRETQYF
DNA: TGTGCCAGCAGCTTAGGGGGCGGGATGGGGAGGGAGACCCAGTACTTC

V: TRBV5-1
size: few
D: TRBD2
J: TRBJ2-1
CDR3: CASSLRTSGSRLYEQFF
DNA: TGCGCCAGCAGCCTTCGGACTAGCGGGAGTCGTCTCTATGAGCAGTTCTTC

V: TRBV9
size: few
D: NA
J: TRBJ2-3
CDR3: CASSVVGVEADTQYF
DNA: TGTGCCAGCAGCGTAGTAGGGGTAGAAGCAGATACGCAGTATTTT

V: TRBV28
size: NA
D: TRBD1
J: TRBJ1-4
CDR3: CASSPGQGGLFF
DNA: TGTGCCAGCAGTCCAGGACAGGGAGGACTGTTTTTT

V: TRBV7-9
size: NA
D: TRBD2
J: TRBJ2-5
CDR3: CASSPQGLAGGPETQYF
DNA: TGTGCCAGCAGCCCCCAGGGACTAGCGGGAGGGCCAGAGACCCAGTACTTC

V: TRBV19
size: few
D: TRBD1
J: TRBJ2-5
CDR3: CASSTTGDATQYF
DNA: TGTGCCAGTAGTACAACAGGGGACGCGACCCAGTACTTC

V: TRBV7-2
size: NA
D: TRBD2
J: TRBJ2-7
CDR3: CASSLESLGGEQYF
DNA: TGTGCCAGCAGCTTAGAGTCCTTGGGGGGGGAGCAGTACTTC

V: TRBV29-1
size: few
D: NA
J: TRBJ2-2
CDR3: CSVRRGNSGELFF
DNA: TGCAGCGTACGACGCGGGAACTCCGGGGAGCTGTTTTTT

V: TRBV7-2
size: few
D: NA
J: TRBJ2-1
CDR3: CASSSAGLSYNEQFF
DNA: TGTGCCAGCAGCTCTGCGGGGCTCTCCTACAATGAGCAGTTCTTC

V: TRBV5-4
size: few
D: NA
J: TRBJ2-7
CDR3: CASSSGTPYEQYF
DNA: TGTGCCAGCAGCTCCGGGACACCCTACGAGCAGTACTTC

V: TRBV4-2
size: few
D: TRBD1
J: TRBJ2-4
CDR3: CASSSQGVGAKNIQYF
DNA: TGTGCCAGCAGCTCCCAGGGGGTTGGGGCCAAAAACATTCAGTACTTC

V: TRBV29-1
size: NA
D: NA
J: TRBJ2-1
CDR3: CSAGMGYEQFF
DNA: TGCAGCGCGGGGATGGGTTATGAGCAGTTCTTC

V: TRBV28
size: few
D: NA
J: TRBJ2-6
CDR3: CASRSLEGGANVLTF
DNA: TGTGCCAGCAGGTCCCTAGAAGGTGGGGCCAACGTCCTGACTTTC

V: TRBV18
size: few
D: TRBD2
J: TRBJ2-4
CDR3: CASCLAGASKNIQYF
DNA: TGTGCCAGCTGCCTAGCGGGAGCTTCCAAAAACATTCAGTACTTC

V: TRBV5-1
size: NA
D: NA
J: TRBJ2-5
CDR3: CASSLQGSGETQYF
DNA: TGCGCCAGCAGCTTGCAGGGGTCGGGAGAGACCCAGTACTTC

V: TRBV2
size: few
D: NA
J: TRBJ2-1
CDR3: CASKDRAYNEQFF
DNA: TGTGCCAGCAAAGATAGAGCCTACAATGAGCAGTTCTTC

V: TRBV28
size: NA
D: NA
J: TRBJ2-7
CDR3: CASSLQAYEQYF
DNA: TGTGCCAGCAGTTTACAAGCGTACGAGCAGTACTTC

V: TRBV29-1
size: few
D: TRBD2
J: TRBJ2-1
CDR3: CSAKRDESYEQFF
DNA: TGCAGCGCCAAGCGGGATGAGTCTTATGAGCAGTTCTTC

V: TRBV6-1
size: NA
D: NA
J: TRBJ1-1
CDR3: CASSWGQNTEAFF
DNA: TGTGCCAGCAGTTGGGGACAGAACACTGAAGCTTTCTTT

V: TRBV15
size: few
D: TRBD2
J: TRBJ2-3
CDR3: CATSRTSGRSTDTQYF
DNA: TGTGCCACCAGCAGAACTAGCGGGAGGAGCACAGATACGCAGTATTTT

V: TRBV5-4
size: once
D: NA
J: TRBJ2-7
CDR3: CASSFRENYEQYF
DNA: TGTGCCAGCAGCTTCAGGGAAAACTACGAGCAGTACTTC

V: TRBV5-1
size: few
D: NA
J: TRBJ1-3
CDR3: CASSLGGEVGNTIYF
DNA: TGCGCCAGCAGCTTGGGAGGAGAAGTTGGAAACACCATATATTTT

V: TRBV20-1
size: NA
D: TRBD2
J: TRBJ2-4
CDR3: CSASREGQYF
DNA: TGCAGTGCTAGTCGGGAGGGTCAGTACTTC

V: TRBV15
size: few
D: NA
J: TRBJ2-3
CDR3: CATSRAPPVLPLNTDTQYF
DNA: TGTGCCACCAGCAGAGCCCCACCGGTTCTGCCCCTGAACACAGATACGCAGTATTTT

V: TRBV14
size: NA
D: NA
J: TRBJ2-1
CDR3: CASSQALWGRVYNEQFF
DNA: TGTGCCAGCAGCCAAGCTTTATGGGGGCGCGTCTACAATGAGCAGTTCTTC

V: TRBV27
size: NA
D: NA
J: TRBJ2-7
CDR3: CASSFRSAGTYEQYF
DNA: TGTGCCAGCAGTTTTCGTTCGGCAGGTACATACGAGCAGTACTTC

V: TRBV5-4
size: few
D: NA
J: TRBJ1-1
CDR3: CASSPFTGLNTEAFF
DNA: TGTGCCAGCAGCCCGTTTACAGGGCTGAACACTGAAGCTTTCTTT

V: TRBV7-9
size: NA
D: TRBD1
J: TRBJ1-1
CDR3: CASSRTGVRSRAFF
DNA: TGTGCCAGCAGCCGTACAGGGGTTAGGTCGCGAGCTTTCTTT

V: TRBV11-2
size: NA
D: NA
J: TRBJ1-4
CDR3: CASSLIPPGGANEKLFF
DNA: TGTGCCAGCAGCTTAATCCCTCCCGGGGGAGCGAATGAAAAACTGTTTTTT

V: TRBV29-1
size: NA
D: NA
J: TRBJ1-1
CDR3: CSVGRFEDSTEAFF
DNA: TGCAGCGTTGGTAGGTTTGAGGATTCGACCGAGGCTTTCTTT

V: TRBV29-1
size: few
D: TRBD1
J: TRBJ2-5
CDR3: CSVEMDRGYGEQYF
DNA: TGCAGCGTTGAAATGGACAGGGGTTATGGAGAGCAGTACTTC

V: TRBV18
size: NA
D: TRBD1
J: TRBJ2-3
CDR3: CASSRVLGQGSTDTQYF
DNA: TGTGCCAGCTCACGCGTACTTGGACAGGGGTCCACAGATACGCAGTATTTT

V: TRBV5-1
size: NA
D: NA
J: TRBJ2-5
CDR3: CASSPSRETQYF
DNA: TGCGCCAGCAGCCCCTCGCGAGAGACCCAGTACTTC

V: TRBV29-1
size: NA
D: TRBD1
J: TRBJ1-1
CDR3: CSVGGQWGTEAFF
DNA: TGCAGCGTGGGGGGACAGTGGGGCACTGAAGCTTTCTTT

V: TRBV29-1
size: few
D: TRBD1
J: TRBJ2-5
CDR3: CSVGDRGVSETQYF
DNA: TGCAGCGTCGGGGACAGGGGGGTTTCAGAGACCCAGTACTTC

V: TRBV6-4
size: few
D: TRBD1
J: TRBJ2-1
CDR3: CARARQGTYNEQFF
DNA: TGTGCCAGAGCCCGACAGGGGACCTACAATGAGCAGTTCTTC

V: TRBV29-1
size: few
D: TRBD2
J: TRBJ2-1
CDR3: CSVLTSGVSSYNEQFF
DNA: TGCAGCGTCCTTACTAGCGGGGTTAGCTCCTACAATGAGCAGTTCTTC

V: TRBV29-1
size: few
D: NA
J: TRBJ2-3
CDR3: CSVVLGYTDTQYF
DNA: TGCAGCGTTGTACTGGGCTACACAGATACGCAGTATTTT

V: TRBV18
size: NA
D: TRBD1
J: TRBJ2-6
CDR3: CASGRDRASYSGANVLTF
DNA: TGTGCCAGCGGACGGGACAGGGCAAGTTACTCTGGGGCCAACGTCCTGACTTTC

V: TRBV4-2
size: NA
D: NA
J: TRBJ2-2
CDR3: CASSQDPAGELFF
DNA: TGTGCCAGCAGCCAAGATCCAGCCGGGGAGCTGTTTTTT

V: TRBV7-2
size: NA
D: NA
J: TRBJ2-1
CDR3: CASSLAPSLRYNEQFF
DNA: TGTGCCAGCAGCTTAGCACCTTCCTTACGGTACAATGAGCAGTTCTTC

V: TRBV7-3
size: NA
D: TRBD2
J: TRBJ2-1
CDR3: CASSFTSGRFGEQFF
DNA: TGTGCCAGCAGCTTTACTAGCGGGAGGTTTGGTGAGCAGTTCTTC

V: TRBV28
size: few
D: NA
J: TRBJ2-7
CDR3: CASSSVTYEQYF
DNA: TGTGCCAGCTCTAGCGTAACCTACGAGCAGTACTTC